Listed here are 26 T cell receptor beta chains from one sample, sequenced in a study of early T cells in non-severe SARS-CoV-2 infection. TCRdb re-derived calls from the 5' RACE reads in MiXCR, one entry per CDR3 protein. The table shows about 83,000 distinct CDR3 sequences, with approximately 13% occurring only once. The sample was whole blood. The receptors were sampled from an adult who was a healthcare worker with PCR-confirmed SARS-CoV-2 infection or an uninfected control (not recorded which).

This clonotype was detected ten times or more. The V and J genes are TRBV6-5 and TRBJ1-1, with no clear D. CDR1 and CDR2 from the germline V gene are MNHEY and SVGAGI. V was pared by 5 bases and J by 0 bases, with 10 bases between. The length of the CDR3 is 14 residues. DNA for the CDR3: TGTGCCAGCAGTGCCCTAACAGTGAACACTGAAGCTTTCTTT. Protein product: CASSALTVNTEAFF.

There are many counts of this clonotype. The chain recombines TRBV28 with TRBJ1-3; 7 bases agree with TRBD1. Germline values: CDR1 MDHEN, CDR2 SYDVKM. Trimming removed 3 bases from V and 2 bases from J; junction bases left unmatched: 7. The CDR3 loop spans 16 amino acids. The DNA for the CDR3 is TGTGCCAGCAGTTTGACACCTGACAGGGCTGGAAACACCATATATTTT. Translation gives CASSLTPDRAGNTIYF.

This clonotype was found a few times. The V and J genes are TRBV30 and TRBJ1-1; 9 nucleotides align to TRBD1. After removal of 3 bases from V and 11 bases from J, the junction contained 10 bases not matched to a gene. Germline assignment: CDR1 GTSNPN and CDR2 SVGIG (reference sequence). The CDR3 has 13 amino acids. In DNA form, the CDR3 reads TGTGCCTGGAGCCTACAGGGGGCCGAGGTGGCTTTCTTT. As protein: CAWSLQGAEVAFF.

A few counts support this clonotype. The V call is TRBV5-1, the J call TRBJ2-7, with D tentatively TRBD1 or TRBD2 (5 bases each). V was cut by 5 bases and J by 0 bases, with 9 bases left in between. This CDR3 region has 13 residues. Looked up from germline, CDR1 is SGHRS and CDR2 is YFSETQ. The CDR3 nucleotides are TGCGCCAGCAGTAAGGGGAGCTCCTACGAGCAGTACTTC. It translates to CASSKGSSYEQYF.

The chain combines TRBV12-3 or TRBV12-4 with TRBJ1-6; D not resolved. Between the trimmed V and J ends, which lost 2 bases and 0 bases, there was a span of 5 bases. This CDR3 comprises 15 residues. The CDR3 loop reads CASSLKSSYNSPLHF. The CDR3 region has the DNA TGTGCCAGCAGTTTAAAAAGCTCCTATAATTCACCCCTCCACTTT.

This clonotype has at least ten counts. The chain carries TRBV20-1 and TRBJ2-1, with 8 bases fitting TRBD1. Trimming removed 3 bases from V and 2 bases from J; junction bases left unmatched: 3. The germline V gene has CDR1 DFQATT and CDR2 SNEGSKA (reference sequence). This CDR3 has 14 amino acids. The CDR3 region has the DNA TGCAGTGCTAGGGACAGGGTGGCCTACAATGAGCAGTTCTTC. Its translation: CSARDRVAYNEQFF.

This clonotype was observed many times. V usage is TRBV7-9 and J usage is TRBJ1-2; D is ambiguous. V gave up 1 base and J gave up 4 bases, with 10 bases separating them. The length of the CDR3 is 14 residues. Germline V gene lookup returns CDR1 SEHNR and CDR2 FQNEAQ (reference sequence). In nucleotides, the CDR3 is TGTGCCAGCAGCTTAGAAACTGAATCCTATGGCTACACCTTC. It specifies CASSLETESYGYTF.

This clonotype was detected many times. V usage is TRBV20-1 and J usage is TRBJ1-5, with TRBD1 matching 7 bases. V shed 5 bases and J 3 bases; nucleotides not matched to a gene: 4. This CDR3 contains 13 residues. Per the germline V gene, CDR1 is DFQATT and CDR2 is SNEGSKA (reference sequence). CDR3 loop: CSAGGQSNQPQHF. As DNA, the CDR3 is TGCAGTGCTGGGGGACAGTCCAATCAGCCCCAGCATTTT.

The chain links TRBV5-1 to TRBJ1-1; D call uncertain. The CDR3 spans 13 residues. Trimming took off 0 bases at V and 7 bases at J, with 10 bases between the two ends. The germline gives CDR1 SGHRS, CDR2 YFSETQ. The CDR3 sequence: CASSLGAEVEAFF. For the CDR3, the DNA is TGCGCCAGCAGCTTGGGGGCAGAGGTTGAAGCTTTCTTT. The variable domain in full, with the rest retrieved from reference TRBV5-1 and TRBJ1-1, is KAGVTQTPRYLIKTRGQQVTLSCSPISGHRSVSWYQQTPGQGLQFLFEYFSETQRNKGNFPGRFSGRQFSNSRSEMNVSTLELGDSALYLCASSLGAEVEAFFGQGTRLTVV.

In this sample, this clonotype turned up a few times. The genes are TRBV2 and TRBJ2-7; perhaps TRBD2 as D (5 bases). V was pared by 6 bases and J by 2 bases, with 17 bases between. Germline assignment: CDR1 SNHLY and CDR2 FYNNEI. The CDR3 consists of 15 residues. Written as DNA, the CDR3 is TGTGCCAGCAGGGCTGGACTTGACGGAACCTACGAGCAGTACTTC. Protein: CASRAGLDGTYEQYF. Full variable domain (remainder filled in from reference TRBV2 and TRBJ2-7): EPEVTQTPSHQVTQMGQEVILRCVPISNHLYFYWYRQILGQKVEFLVSFYNNEISEKSEIFDDQFSVERPDGSNFTLKIRSTKLEDSAMYFCASRAGLDGTYEQYFGPGTRLTVT.

This sequence joins TRBV10-3 and TRBJ1-2; 7 bases fit TRBD1. The germline V gene encodes CDR1 ENHRY and CDR2 SYGVKD. V dropped 2 bases and J dropped 2; count of bases not matched to a gene: 2. The CDR3 totals 14 residues. In DNA, the CDR3 is TGTGCCATCAGTGAGACACAGGGGAACTATGGCTACACCTTC. Its translation is CAISETQGNYGYTF.

The chain joins TRBV6-6 to TRBJ1-1, with TRBD1 matching 8 bases. V dropped 3 bases and J dropped 11; count of bases not matched to a gene: 11. Per germline, CDR1 MNHNY and CDR2 SVGAGI (reference sequence). The CDR3 consists of 14 residues. The CDR3 region has the DNA TGTGCCAGCAGTTATAGGGACAGGAAGGAGACGGCTTTCTTT. As protein: CASSYRDRKETAFF.

This clonotype was recorded a few times. The genes are TRBV11-1 and TRBJ1-1, with 8 bases lining up with TRBD1. With V trimmed by 6 bases and J by 1 base, 7 bases remained unmatched. The CDR3 covers 15 residues. Germline V gene lookup returns CDR1 SGHAT and CDR2 FQDESV (reference sequence). The CDR3 protein is CASRPPTGANTEAFF. CDR3 nucleotides: TGTGCCAGCAGACCCCCGACAGGGGCGAACACTGAAGCTTTCTTT.

A few counts support this clonotype. The chain uses TRBV29-1 and TRBJ1-2; 10 bases match TRBD1. V shed 4 bases and J 8 bases; nucleotides not matched to a gene: 10. Looked up from germline, CDR1 is SQVTM and CDR2 is ANQGSEA. The CDR3 extends over 14 amino acids. The CDR3 loop is CSVAGLGQGRGYTF. CDR3 nucleotide sequence: TGCAGCGTTGCGGGCTTGGGACAGGGGAGGGGCTACACCTTC.

The chain is built from TRBV20-1 and TRBJ1-1; D ambiguous. CDR3 length: 12 amino acids. Germline assignment: CDR1 DFQATT and CDR2 SNEGSKA (reference sequence). With 6 bases removed from V and 1 base from J, the gap between germline ends came to 9 bases. The CDR3 reads CSAPRGNTEAFF. CDR3 in DNA: TGCAGTGCACCGAGAGGGAACACTGAAGCTTTCTTT.

This clonotype was detected many times. In nucleotides, the CDR3 is TGTGCCAGCAGCTTAGCTCGCCGAGGGACCATATATTTT. Its translation: CASSLARRGTIYF. The V and J genes are TRBV11-2 and TRBJ1-3, with D unresolved. Germline V gene sequence: CDR1 SGHAT, CDR2 FQNNGV. CDR3 size: 13 residues. V gave up 1 base and J gave up 10 bases, with 11 bases separating them.

The CDR3 sequence: CASKEGTGGNTIYF. The CDR3 DNA sequence: TGTGCCAGCAAAGAAGGGACAGGTGGAAACACCATATATTTT. The chain uses TRBV2 and TRBJ1-3; TRBD1 aligns across 8 bases. The V segment lost 7 bases and the J segment 3 bases; nucleotides outside the gene matches: 5. The CDR3 is 14 residues long. Germline CDR1 is SNHLY and CDR2 is FYNNEI.

This clonotype was found many times. This rearrangement joins TRBV4-1 to TRBJ1-1; 7 bases map to TRBD1. The germline CDR1 and CDR2 sequences are MGHRA and YSYEKL. The CDR3 sequence is 15 residues long. V trimming: 1 base; J trimming: 4 bases; junction bases outside the gene matches: 6. The CDR3 nucleotides are TGCGCCAGCAGCCAAGTTTACAGGGGCGTCACTGAAGCTTTCTTT. This sequence encodes CASSQVYRGVTEAFF.

This chain connects TRBV7-2 to TRBJ2-1; no clear D gene. Trimming removed 5 bases at V and 8 bases at J, with 10 bases between. This CDR3 is 12 amino acids long. CDR1 is SGHTA, CDR2 FQGNSA, per germline. In DNA form, the CDR3 reads TGTGCCAGCAGCCAGAGTCTGGATGAGCAGTTCTTC. This gives the protein CASSQSLDEQFF.

This clonotype was counted many times. V and J are TRBV29-1 and TRBJ2-5; weak D call: TRBD2 (6 bases). This CDR3 spans 14 amino acids. V was trimmed by 5 bases and J by 1 base, leaving 14 bases between them. CDR1 is SQVTM and CDR2 is ANQGSEA in the germline V gene. CDR3 DNA sequence: TGCAGCGTTTCGACTAGTTGGGGCCAAGAGACCCAGTACTTC. This sequence encodes CSVSTSWGQETQYF.

This clonotype came up many times. The chain is built from TRBV29-1 and TRBJ1-1, with a tentative D call TRBD1 (6 bases). The CDR3 is 13 residues long. Germline assignment: CDR1 SQVTM and CDR2 ANQGSEA. Between the trimmed V and J ends, which lost 7 bases and 5 bases, there was a span of 17 bases. In DNA, the CDR3 is TGCAGCGCTCAGAGGCGACAGGTGACTGAAGCTTTCTTT. Protein product: CSAQRRQVTEAFF.

This clonotype came up many times. The chain combines TRBV6-2 or TRBV6-3 with TRBJ1-5; TRBD1 agrees at 8 bases. The CDR3 is made up of 15 amino acids. The germline V gene encodes CDR1 MNHEY and CDR2 SVGEGT. J gave up 3 bases and V 6 bases, and 7 bases lay outside the gene matches. The CDR3 coding sequence is TGTGCCAGCAGCCAGACAGGGGCCTACAATCAGCCCCAGCATTTT. Residues: CASSQTGAYNQPQHF.

This clonotype occurred many times. V and J are TRBV5-1 and TRBJ2-3; 11 bases agree with TRBD2. Germline V gene lookup returns CDR1 SGHRS and CDR2 YFSETQ. The CDR3 extends over 18 amino acids. Unmatched junction bases numbered 10, after V lost 4 bases and J lost 0 bases. The CDR3 sequence: CASSPGGLAETSTDTQYF. CDR3 nucleotide sequence: TGCGCCAGCAGCCCCGGGGGACTAGCGGAAACTAGCACAGATACGCAGTATTTT.

The chain is built from TRBV10-3 and TRBJ1-4; no clear D. CDR1 is ENHRY and CDR2 is SYGVKD in the germline V gene. The CDR3 covers 12 residues. The V gene lost 2 bases and the J gene lost 8 bases, with 6 bases spanning the gap. The CDR3 loop is CAISEQQEKLFF. CDR3 DNA: TGTGCCATCAGTGAGCAGCAGGAAAAACTGTTTTTT.

The rearrangement joins TRBV20-1 to TRBJ2-5; 9 bases match TRBD1. Germline CDR1 DFQATT, CDR2 SNEGSKA (reference sequence). The V gene end was trimmed by 7 bases and the J gene end by 1 base; junction bases not matched to a gene: 7. CDR3 length: 14 residues. The CDR3 loop reads CSVEDRGAQETQYF. The CDR3 nucleotides read TGCAGTGTTGAGGACAGGGGTGCCCAAGAGACCCAGTACTTC.

This clonotype was detected many times. The rearrangement links TRBV10-3 to TRBJ2-3, with D tentatively TRBD2 (6 bases). The CDR3 has 16 residues. The germline V gene has CDR1 ENHRY and CDR2 SYGVKD. Between the trimmed V and J ends, which lost 4 bases and 4 bases, there was a span of 18 bases. CDR3 residues: CAISGRDSSGPDTQYF. CDR3 nucleotides: TGTGCCATCAGTGGCCGGGACTCCAGCGGTCCAGATACGCAGTATTTT.